These 20 T cell receptor beta chains came from one sample sequenced in a study of cytomegalovirus exposure and HLA in healthy donors. Primers for the PCR totalled 60 Vbeta and 13 Jbeta. Libraries were prepared by immunoSEQ multiplex PCR; TCRdb keeps only in-frame clonotypes and omits some of them. Of hundreds of thousands of clones listed, roughly 81% are singletons. The sample taken for sequencing was PBMCs. The receptors were gathered from a girl aged 2 to 9 in good health and CMV-seronegative.

This CDR3 reads CASSYKGYGYTF. The CDR3 DNA follows: TGTGCCAGCAGTTATAAGGGGTATGGCTACACCTTC. This chain uses TRBV7-2 with TRBJ1-2; TRBD1 is a possible D gene (5 bases). Per germline, CDR1 SGHTA and CDR2 FQGNSA. Trimming pared 6 bases from V and 5 bases from J, leaving 10 bases between. The CDR3 totals 12 residues.

In its sample, this clone was seen once. The chain recombines TRBV2 with TRBJ2-1, with 10 bases that match TRBD2. Trimming took 0 bases from V and 5 from J; bases not matched to a gene: 1. The germline V gene encodes CDR1 SNHLY and CDR2 FYNNEI. The CDR3 extends over 15 amino acids. CDR3 nucleotides: TGTGCCAGCAGTGAAGCCAGCGGGGGGGACAATGAGCAGTTCTTC. As protein: CASSEASGGDNEQFF.

This sequence joins TRBV2 and TRBJ2-5; TRBD2 agrees at 7 bases. CDR1 SNHLY and CDR2 FYNNEI come from the germline V gene. The trim removed 2 bases at V and 5 bases at J, leaving 8 bases unmatched. The CDR3 contains 15 residues. This chain's CDR3 is CASSEQRLASETQYF. The CDR3 nucleotides are TGTGCCAGCAGTGAACAGCGACTAGCATCGGAGACCCAGTACTTC.

The V and J genes are TRBV19 and TRBJ1-1, with 9 bases aligning to TRBD1. V lost 7 bases, J lost 5 bases, and 5 bases stayed unmatched. The germline gives CDR1 LNHDA, CDR2 SQIVND (reference sequence). This CDR3 spans 13 amino acids. CDR3 coding DNA: TGTGCCAGTACGTGGGACAGGGTGACTGAAGCTTTCTTT. Translating it yields CASTWDRVTEAFF.

The genes are TRBV19 and TRBJ2-3, with 8 positions matching TRBD1. The germline V gene encodes CDR1 LNHDA and CDR2 SQIVND (reference sequence). The CDR3 runs to 16 residues. V shed 5 bases, J shed 6 bases, and the junction held 13 bases outside the gene matches. The CDR3 spells CASSGGTGALGDTQYF. CDR3 in DNA: TGTGCCAGTAGTGGGGGGACAGGCGCCTTAGGGGATACGCAGTATTTT. Complete variable domain (other parts from reference TRBV19 and TRBJ2-3): DGGITQSPKYLFRKEGQNVTLSCEQNLNHDAMYWYRQDPGQGLRLIYYSQIVNDFQKGDIAEGYSVSREKKESFPLTVTSAQKNPTAFYLCASSGGTGALGDTQYFGPGTRLTVL.

The genes are TRBV30 and TRBJ2-1, with TRBD2 matching over 7 bases. CDR1 is GTSNPN, CDR2 SVGIG, per germline (reference sequence). CDR3 length equals 14 residues. V trimming: 2 bases; J trimming: 7 bases; junction bases outside the gene matches: 8. Written as DNA, the CDR3 is TGTGCCTGGAGTACCGGGGGGATGGGGAATGAGCAGTTCTTC. This codes for CAWSTGGMGNEQFF.

This clone was picked up a small number of times. The chain uses TRBV2 and TRBJ2-7, with 8 bases lining up with TRBD2. CDR1 is SNHLY, CDR2 FYNNEI, per germline. The CDR3 runs to 15 residues. J lost 1 base, V lost 4 bases, and 6 bases had no gene match. CDR3 bases: TGTGCCAGCAGTGTCTTTAGCGGGGAGTCCTACGAGCAGTACTTC. This translates into CASSVFSGESYEQYF.

This sequence joins TRBV30 and TRBJ2-7, with D possibly being TRBD1 (5 bases). Trimming took 4 bases from V and 6 from J, leaving 10 bases between them. Germline CDR1 reads GTSNPN; CDR2 reads SVGIG (reference sequence). The CDR3 has 11 residues. The CDR3 loop is CAWTQGLEQYF. In DNA, the CDR3 is TGTGCCTGGACCCAGGGCCTCGAGCAGTACTTC.

CDR3 in DNA: TGTGCCAGCTACCCGGCAGGGGCCTACAATGAGCAGTTCTTC. Protein product: CASYPAGAYNEQFF. The chain couples TRBV27 to TRBJ2-1; a weak D match, TRBD1 (6 bases). The CDR3 is 14 amino acids. Germline-derived CDR1 and CDR2 are MNHEY and SMNVEV (reference sequence). Trimming left V 8 bases short and J 2 bases short, with 13 bases between.

The chain links TRBV5-4 to TRBJ1-1; tentative D call: TRBD1 (5 bases). V shed 8 bases and J shed 3 bases, with 20 bases lying between them. This CDR3 region has 15 residues. CDR1 and CDR2 (germline): SGHNT, YYREEE (reference sequence). DNA of the CDR3: TGTGCCAGTCGCCGACCCGACAGCGCAGACACTGAAGCTTTCTTT. It encodes CASRRPDSADTEAFF.

This chain joins TRBV11-2 and TRBJ2-7; D possibly corresponds to TRBD1 (5 bases). The germline V gene has CDR1 SGHAT and CDR2 FQNNGV. Trimming shortened V by 2 bases and J by 3 bases, and 11 bases separated the two germline ends. This CDR3 spans 14 amino acids. The CDR3 region has the DNA TGTGCCAGCAGCTTACGCAGGGTGGACTACGAGCAGTACTTC. Translating gives CASSLRRVDYEQYF.

The gene calls are TRBV30 and TRBJ2-7; 8 bases are shared with TRBD1. Germline CDR1 and CDR2: GTSNPN and SVGIG (reference sequence). V was pared by 2 bases and J by 9 bases, with 6 bases of the junction left unmatched. The CDR3 length is 12 residues. CDR3 loop: CAWSLGQGGQYF. Here the CDR3 DNA reads TGTGCCTGGAGTCTCGGACAGGGAGGGCAGTACTTC.

The chain joins TRBV10-1 to TRBJ2-1; tentatively, D is TRBD1 (6 bases). There are 15 residues in the CDR3. Germline V CDR1 and CDR2: WNHNN, SYGVQD (reference sequence). V dropped 0 bases and J dropped 6 bases, with 12 bases sitting between them. The DNA for the CDR3 is TGCGCCAGCAGTGAGTCGGGGGCCAGGAGCAATGAGCAGTTCTTC. This sequence encodes CASSESGARSNEQFF.

This chain links TRBV5-6 with TRBJ2-5, with TRBD2 identical over 15 bases. The CDR3 totals 17 residues. Germline CDR1 reads SGHDT; CDR2 reads YYEEEE. Trimming at V came to 6 bases and at J to 1 base, leaving 7 bases not matched to a gene. The CDR3 loop is CASTTGLAGGVQETQYF. The CDR3 DNA sequence: TGTGCCAGCACTACGGGACTAGCGGGAGGAGTCCAAGAGACCCAGTACTTC.

The V gene is TRBV14, the J gene TRBJ1-1; 10 positions agree with TRBD1. Germline V gene sequence: CDR1 SGHDN, CDR2 FVKESK. The CDR3 loop spans 17 amino acids. V trimming: 0 bases; J trimming: 4 bases; junction bases outside the gene matches: 8. The CDR3 sequence is CASSQEPDRGRGTEAFF. The CDR3 DNA is TGTGCCAGCAGCCAAGAACCAGACAGGGGGCGAGGCACTGAAGCTTTCTTT.

V gene TRBV10-1 combines with J gene TRBJ1-1; D is possibly TRBD1 (5 bases). There are 13 residues in the CDR3. Germline-derived CDR1 and CDR2 are WNHNN and SYGVQD (reference sequence). The ends were cut back, 3 bases at V and 5 bases at J, with 10 bases in the middle. CDR3 bases: TGCGCCAGCAGTGACCAGGGAAGAACTGAAGCTTTCTTT. Its protein product is CASSDQGRTEAFF.

The J gene is TRBJ2-5, the V gene TRBV19; D is uncertain. This CDR3 is built from 13 residues. CDR1 LNHDA and CDR2 SQIVND come from the germline V gene (reference sequence). The ends were cut back, 3 bases at V and 5 bases at J, with 10 bases in the middle. CDR3 coding DNA: TGTGCCAGTAGTATTGGCCTTGTCGAGACCCAGTACTTC. Translation: CASSIGLVETQYF.

This chain joins TRBV15 and TRBJ2-2, with TRBD2 matching 8 bases. V lost 0 bases and J lost 6; bases outside the gene matches: 3. The CDR3 contains 15 residues. Germline V gene sequence: CDR1 LNHNV, CDR2 YYDKDF (reference sequence). The CDR3 DNA is TGTGCCACCAGCAGAGACGGGGGGGCCGCCGGGGAGCTGTTTTTT. This gives the protein CATSRDGGAAGELFF.

This clone appeared a single time. CDR3 amino acids: CASSPERDRSGTFF. The CDR3 DNA follows: TGTGCCAGCTCACCCGAACGGGACAGATCCGGAACTTTCTTT. The rearrangement uses TRBV18 and TRBJ1-1; 7 nucleotides match TRBD1. The CDR3 loop spans 14 amino acids. V gave up 3 bases and J gave up 12 bases; unmatched junction bases: 13. Germline loops: CDR1 KGHSH, CDR2 LQKENI.

This clone has just one count. The rearrangement joins TRBV4-2 to TRBJ1-2, with 10 bases that match TRBD1. Germline CDR1 reads LGHNA; CDR2 reads YNFKEQ. After removal of 0 bases from V and 6 bases from J, the junction contained 10 bases not matched to a gene. This CDR3 contains 17 residues. Here the CDR3 reads CASSQDVGDRGRDGYTF. The CDR3 coding sequence is TGTGCCAGCAGCCAAGATGTGGGGGACAGGGGTCGGGATGGCTACACCTTC.